The source of this T cell receptor beta chain is a study of blood T cell repertoires in COVID-19 (dated by TCRdb to about 2020). Turning to the overall study: Samples covering the acute and convalescent phases of COVID-19 were provided by collaborators in the United States, Italy and Spain. A freely available public database, intended as a resource for researchers studying the immune response to SARS-CoV-2, is where the repertoires were released. Sample metadata almost always included a de-identified subject ID, COVID-19 status, age in years and sex. Samples came from the ongoing ImmuneRACE study (first 160 participants) plus 1,254 subjects from 6 global collaborators. Where available, HLA class I and class II types were obtained from metadata supplied by the sample provider rather than from assay-based typing. Deeply sampled blood TCRbeta repertoires from subjects exposed to, actively infected with, or recovered from COVID-19 were included in the dataset. The prospective study material was composed of cDNA or gDNA derived from T cells, B-cell-depleted T cells, or PBMCs.

Overall study results and their limits: How much clinical and demographic metadata was included differed by source and by participant, and the metadata was provided uncurated.

The CDR3 sequence holds 15 residues, the cysteine and phenylalanine included. Just the 45-base CDR3 DNA is kept, in frame starting at base 1. CDR1 and CDR2 were assigned from the germline V gene as SGDLS and YYNGEE. A distance of 17 bases separates the germline ends of V and J, which lose 4 bases and 4 bases respectively. This clone was detected only a few times. No cognate antigen has been identified for it. Base qualities were left out, and no much larger clone turns up one base away. TCRbeta CDR3 regions were amplified from genomic DNA by means of the immunoSEQ Assay, a bias-controlled multiplex PCR. Per the original workflow: Nucleated cell counts per sample were estimated from amplification of reference gene primers within the assay. To quantify the absolute abundance of each unique TCRbeta CDR3 rearrangement, sequence reads were collapsed and filtered. For each sample, productive Simpson clonality was calculated as the square root of Simpson's diversity index across productive rearrangements. In its TCRdb copy, this immuneACCESS table keeps in-frame sequences only and misses some clones. Where compared with another copy, unresolved V genes explain less than half of these, and the others have no known cause. V, J and clone size are those of that table, while D and trimming were read from the DNA. For this sample the table gives hundreds of thousands of clones, of which roughly four fifths were detected only once. Roughly 8% of the sample belongs to the ten largest clones.

At one collaborating source in Seattle, patients were enrolled during active infection and were followed longitudinally through the course of disease. Collaborating institutions collected whole blood in K2EDTA tubes following their own protocols. For TCRbeta analysis, collaborator samples were shipped as frozen whole blood, as isolated PBMCs, or as DNA extracted from either sample type. The receptor chain draws on TRBV9 and TRBJ1-2, with TRBD1 as a weak D call on 5 bases. The TCR comes from an elderly woman with COVID-19, enrolled during active disease. The specimen sequenced was peripheral blood. The nucleotide sequence reads as follows: TGTGCCAGCAGCCTAGACAGTCTTCCTCTCTATGGCTACACCTTC. This gives the protein CASSLDSLPLYGYTF. Supplemented by the reference TRBV9 and TRBJ1-2 proteins around the CDR3, the complete variable domain is DSGVTQTPKHLITATGQRVTLRCSPRSGDLSVYWYQQSLDQGLQFLIQYYNGEERAKGNILERFSAQQFPDLHSELNLSSLELGDSALYFCASSLDSLPLYGYTFGSGTRLTVV.